This is a list of T cell receptor beta chains from one sample in a study of monozygotic twins with inflammatory bowel disease. TCRdb reprocessed the 5' RACE reads and reports one entry per CDR3 protein, with no DNA. Its table lists 420,000 or so distinct CDR3 sequences. The sample was blood. Receptor source: a human donor with ulcerative colitis or Crohn's disease, or a healthy co-twin of an affected twin (not recorded which). The CDR3 runs from the conserved cysteine through the conserved F or W. The order of the fields is V gene, J gene, CDR3 protein.

>TRBV20-1|TRBJ1-2
CSARPVQAVGGYTF
>TRBV4-1|TRBJ2-7
CASSLLGGELDYEQYF
>TRBV19|TRBJ2-7
CASSRGGPSYEQYF
>TRBV3-1|TRBJ2-2
CASSLMLTGELFF
>TRBV12-3/TRBV12-4|TRBJ2-3
CASSLTSNTDTQYF
>TRBV3-1|TRBJ1-2
CASSQEGAKGLRNYGYTF
>TRBV7-2|TRBJ2-1
CASSPRPGPGGEQFF
>TRBV7-9|TRBJ1-1
CASSLLPANTEAFF
>TRBV7-9|TRBJ1-4
CASSSTGGGEKLFF
>TRBV4-2|TRBJ1-2
CASSQENSGSYGYTF
>TRBV4-2|TRBJ2-3
CASSSGGALSDTQYF
>TRBV11-3|TRBJ2-1
CASSLASGGARANEQFF
>TRBV2|TRBJ1-4
CASSEARGSKLFF
>TRBV15|TRBJ1-5
CATSRRQGQPQHF
>TRBV5-1|TRBJ2-2
CASSRAGSNTGELFF
>TRBV6-5|TRBJ2-1
CASSIQPSYNEQFF
>TRBV5-1|TRBJ2-7
CASSRDGTGDYEQYF
>TRBV5-6|TRBJ1-2
CASRRDSRGYTF
>TRBV29-1|TRBJ2-3
CSVRRDGTDTQYF
>TRBV5-1|TRBJ1-3
CASSSLDRPSGNTIYF
>TRBV25-1|TRBJ2-7
CASATGYEQYF
>TRBV3-1|TRBJ2-1
CASSLFGTRGTNEQFF
>TRBV20-1|TRBJ2-5
CSARAGQHPLEYF
>TRBV5-5|TRBJ2-7
CASSFGLAGSYEQYF
>TRBV10-3|TRBJ1-1
CAIAPQQSAEAFF
>TRBV5-1|TRBJ2-7
CASSLSLLTGAAYEQYF
>TRBV30|TRBJ2-1
CAWSVGVAIYNEQFF
>TRBV12-3/TRBV12-4|TRBJ1-2
CASSLVGTGGRYTF